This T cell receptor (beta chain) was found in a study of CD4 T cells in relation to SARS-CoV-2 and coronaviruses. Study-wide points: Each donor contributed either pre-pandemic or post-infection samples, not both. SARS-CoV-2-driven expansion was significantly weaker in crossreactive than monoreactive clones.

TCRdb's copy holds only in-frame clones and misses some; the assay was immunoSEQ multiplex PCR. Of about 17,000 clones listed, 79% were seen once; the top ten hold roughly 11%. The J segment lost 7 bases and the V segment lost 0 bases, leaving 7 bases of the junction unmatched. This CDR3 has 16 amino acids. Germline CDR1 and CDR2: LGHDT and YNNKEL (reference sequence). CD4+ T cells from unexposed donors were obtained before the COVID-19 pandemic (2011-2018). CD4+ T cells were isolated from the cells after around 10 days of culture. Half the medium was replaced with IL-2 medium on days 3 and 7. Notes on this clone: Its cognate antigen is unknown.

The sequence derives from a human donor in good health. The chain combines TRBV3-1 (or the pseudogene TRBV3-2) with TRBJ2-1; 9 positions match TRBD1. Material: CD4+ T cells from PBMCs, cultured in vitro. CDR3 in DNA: TGTGCCAGCAGCCAAGATTTAACAGGGGGCGGGAATGAGCAGTTCTTC. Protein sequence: CASSQDLTGGGNEQFF.